What follows is one TCR beta chain and its context. Its antigen is as yet unknown. The read ends 3 residues shy of where the CDR3 ends; the end is completed using the germline J gene. Genomic DNA, averaging 1200 ng per sample, yielded TCR beta CDR3 via immunoSEQ. This table comes from immunoSEQ multiplex PCR, and its TCRdb copy is limited to in-frame clones, with some not included. This table holds fewer than 35,000 clones. CDR1 is GTSNPN, CDR2 SVGIG, per germline (reference sequence). CDR3 length equals 14 residues. V lost 0 bases and J 2 bases, leaving 9 bases between the germline ends. This specimen belongs to a study of T cells in women clearing cervical HPV infection. Turning to the study itself: Case blood drawn at lesion detection; control blood after infection cleared.

Regarding the study as a whole: TRBV6-7 relative abundance averaged approximately 0.11% in cases and 0.15% to 0.2% in controls. Cases and controls were distinguished at AUC 0.83 by richness and V genes.

This sequence originates from a woman aged 18 to 69 with a cervical HPV16 infection that either progressed to CIN3+ or cleared (not recorded which). The J gene is TRBJ2-3, the V gene TRBV30, with D possibly being TRBD2 (6 bases). The sequenced sample was blood buffy coat. CDR3 DNA (partial): TGTGCCTGGAGTGTGGGGGGATTCACAGATACG. Amino acids: CAWSVGGFTDT. The full CDR3 protein is CAWSVGGFTDTQYF.